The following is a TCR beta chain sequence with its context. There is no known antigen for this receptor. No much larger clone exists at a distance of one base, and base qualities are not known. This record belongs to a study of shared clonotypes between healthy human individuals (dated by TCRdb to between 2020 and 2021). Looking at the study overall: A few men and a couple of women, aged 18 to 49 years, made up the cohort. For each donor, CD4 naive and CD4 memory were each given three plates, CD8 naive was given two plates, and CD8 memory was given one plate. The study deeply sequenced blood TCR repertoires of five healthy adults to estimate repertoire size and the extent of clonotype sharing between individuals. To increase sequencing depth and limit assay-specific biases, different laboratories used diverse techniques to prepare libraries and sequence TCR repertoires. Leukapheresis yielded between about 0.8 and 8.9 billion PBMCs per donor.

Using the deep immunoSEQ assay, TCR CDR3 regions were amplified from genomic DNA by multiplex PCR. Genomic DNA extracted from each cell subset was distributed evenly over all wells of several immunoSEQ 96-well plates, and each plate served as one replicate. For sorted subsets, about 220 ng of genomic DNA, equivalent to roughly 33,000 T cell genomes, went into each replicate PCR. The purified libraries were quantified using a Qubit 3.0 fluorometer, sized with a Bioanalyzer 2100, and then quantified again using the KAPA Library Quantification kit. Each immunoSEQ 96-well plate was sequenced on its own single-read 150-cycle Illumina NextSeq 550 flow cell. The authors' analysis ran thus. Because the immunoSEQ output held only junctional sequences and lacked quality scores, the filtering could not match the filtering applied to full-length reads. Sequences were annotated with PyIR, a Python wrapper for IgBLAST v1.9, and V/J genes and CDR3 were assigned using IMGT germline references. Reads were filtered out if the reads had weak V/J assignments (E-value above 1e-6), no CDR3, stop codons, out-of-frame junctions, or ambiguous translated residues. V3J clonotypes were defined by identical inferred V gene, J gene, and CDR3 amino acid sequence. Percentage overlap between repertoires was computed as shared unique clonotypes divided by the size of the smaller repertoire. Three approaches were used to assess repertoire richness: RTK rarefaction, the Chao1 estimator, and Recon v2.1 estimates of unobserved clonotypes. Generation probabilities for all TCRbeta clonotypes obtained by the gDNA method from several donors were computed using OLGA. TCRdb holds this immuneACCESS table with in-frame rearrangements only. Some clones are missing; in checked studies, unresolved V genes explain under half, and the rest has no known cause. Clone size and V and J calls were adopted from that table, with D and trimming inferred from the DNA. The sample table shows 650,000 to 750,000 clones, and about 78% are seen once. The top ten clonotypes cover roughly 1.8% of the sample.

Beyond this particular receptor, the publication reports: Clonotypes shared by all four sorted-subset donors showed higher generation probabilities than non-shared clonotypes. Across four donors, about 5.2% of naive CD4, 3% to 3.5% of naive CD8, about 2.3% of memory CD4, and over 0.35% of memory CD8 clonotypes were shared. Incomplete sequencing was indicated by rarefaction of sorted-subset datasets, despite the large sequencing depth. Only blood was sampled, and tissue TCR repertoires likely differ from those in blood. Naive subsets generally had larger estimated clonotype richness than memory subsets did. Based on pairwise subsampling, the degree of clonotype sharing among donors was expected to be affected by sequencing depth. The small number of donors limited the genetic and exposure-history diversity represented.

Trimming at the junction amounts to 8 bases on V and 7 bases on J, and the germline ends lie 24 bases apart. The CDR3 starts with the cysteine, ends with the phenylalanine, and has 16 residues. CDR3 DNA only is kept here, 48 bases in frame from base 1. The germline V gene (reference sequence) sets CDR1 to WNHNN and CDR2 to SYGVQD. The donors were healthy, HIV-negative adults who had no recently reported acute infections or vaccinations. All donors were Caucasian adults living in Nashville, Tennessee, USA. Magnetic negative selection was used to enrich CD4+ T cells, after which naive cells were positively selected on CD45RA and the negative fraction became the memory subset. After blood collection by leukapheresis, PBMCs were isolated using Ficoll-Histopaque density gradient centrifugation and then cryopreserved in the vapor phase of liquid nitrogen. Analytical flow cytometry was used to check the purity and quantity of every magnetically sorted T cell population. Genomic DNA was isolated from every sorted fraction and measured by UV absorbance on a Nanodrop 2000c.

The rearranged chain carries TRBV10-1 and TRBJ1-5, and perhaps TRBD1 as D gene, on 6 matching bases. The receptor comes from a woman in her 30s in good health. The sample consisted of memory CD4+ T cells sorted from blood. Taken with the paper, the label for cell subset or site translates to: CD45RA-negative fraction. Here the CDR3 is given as CASASGHNRVRQPQHF. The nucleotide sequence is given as TGCGCCAGCGCTTCCGGCCATAACAGGGTAAGACAGCCCCAGCATTTT.